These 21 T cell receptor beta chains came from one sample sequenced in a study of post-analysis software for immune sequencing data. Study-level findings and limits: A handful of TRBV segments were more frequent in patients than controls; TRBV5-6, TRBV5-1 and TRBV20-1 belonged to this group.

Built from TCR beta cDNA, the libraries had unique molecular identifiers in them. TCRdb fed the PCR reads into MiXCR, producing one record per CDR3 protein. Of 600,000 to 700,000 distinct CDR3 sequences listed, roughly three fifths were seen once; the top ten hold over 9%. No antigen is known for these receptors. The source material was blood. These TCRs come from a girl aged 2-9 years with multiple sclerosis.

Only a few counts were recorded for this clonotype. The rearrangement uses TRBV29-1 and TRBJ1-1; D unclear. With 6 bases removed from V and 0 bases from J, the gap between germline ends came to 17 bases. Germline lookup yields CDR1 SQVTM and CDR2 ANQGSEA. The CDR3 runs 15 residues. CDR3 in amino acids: CSVELVGSMNTEAFF. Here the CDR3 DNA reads TGCAGCGTCGAGCTAGTGGGCAGCATGAACACTGAAGCTTTCTTT.

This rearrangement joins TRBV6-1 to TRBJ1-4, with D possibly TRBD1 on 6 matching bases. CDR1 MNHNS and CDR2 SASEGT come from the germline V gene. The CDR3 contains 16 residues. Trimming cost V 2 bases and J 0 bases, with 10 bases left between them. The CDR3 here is CASSEWGAATNEKLFF. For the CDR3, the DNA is TGTGCCAGCAGTGAATGGGGGGCTGCAACTAATGAAAAACTGTTTTTT.

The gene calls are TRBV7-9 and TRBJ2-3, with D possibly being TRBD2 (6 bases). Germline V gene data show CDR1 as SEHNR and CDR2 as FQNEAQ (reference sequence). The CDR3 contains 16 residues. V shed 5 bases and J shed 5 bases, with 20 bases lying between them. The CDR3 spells CASSPTMASDQDTQYF. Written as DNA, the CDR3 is TGTGCCAGCAGCCCGACCATGGCTAGCGATCAAGATACGCAGTATTTT.

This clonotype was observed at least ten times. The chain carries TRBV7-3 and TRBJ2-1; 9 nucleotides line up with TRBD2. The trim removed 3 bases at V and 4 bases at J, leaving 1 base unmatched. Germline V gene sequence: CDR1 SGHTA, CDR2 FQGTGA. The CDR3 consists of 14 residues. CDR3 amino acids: CASSLTSGYNEQFF. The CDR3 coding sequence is TGTGCCAGCAGCTTGACTAGCGGTTACAATGAGCAGTTCTTC.

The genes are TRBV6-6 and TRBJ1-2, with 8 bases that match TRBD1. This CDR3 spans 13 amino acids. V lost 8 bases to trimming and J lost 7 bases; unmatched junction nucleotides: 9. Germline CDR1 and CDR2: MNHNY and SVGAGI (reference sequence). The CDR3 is CASRGDRPVGYTF. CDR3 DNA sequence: TGTGCCAGCCGTGGGGACAGGCCGGTTGGCTACACCTTC.

CDR3 coding DNA: TGCGCCAGCAGAAGACAGGGGAGCACAGATACGCAGTATTTT. This encodes CASRRQGSTDTQYF. This rearrangement joins TRBV5-1 to TRBJ2-3; TRBD1 agrees at 8 bases. The germline gives CDR1 SGHRS, CDR2 YFSETQ. Trimming removed 5 bases from V and 0 bases from J; junction bases left unmatched: 2. The CDR3 has 14 amino acids. Full variable domain (outside the CDR3, taken from reference TRBV5-1 and TRBJ2-3): KAGVTQTPRYLIKTRGQQVTLSCSPISGHRSVSWYQQTPGQGLQFLFEYFSETQRNKGNFPGRFSGRQFSNSRSEMNVSTLELGDSALYLCASRRQGSTDTQYFGPGTRLTVL.

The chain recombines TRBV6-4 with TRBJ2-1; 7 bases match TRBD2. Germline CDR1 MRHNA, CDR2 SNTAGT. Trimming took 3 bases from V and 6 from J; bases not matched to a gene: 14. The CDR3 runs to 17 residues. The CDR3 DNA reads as TGTGCCAGCAGTGAAGGAGTACCTGGCGGGAGTGGCAATGAGCAGTTCTTC. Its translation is CASSEGVPGGSGNEQFF.

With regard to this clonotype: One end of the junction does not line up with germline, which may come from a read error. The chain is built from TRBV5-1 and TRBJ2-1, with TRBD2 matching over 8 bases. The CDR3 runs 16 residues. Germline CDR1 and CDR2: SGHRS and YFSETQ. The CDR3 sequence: CASSWGVSGAYNGQFF. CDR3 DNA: TGCGCCAGCAGCTGGGGGGTTAGCGGGGCTTACAATGGGCAGTTCTTC.

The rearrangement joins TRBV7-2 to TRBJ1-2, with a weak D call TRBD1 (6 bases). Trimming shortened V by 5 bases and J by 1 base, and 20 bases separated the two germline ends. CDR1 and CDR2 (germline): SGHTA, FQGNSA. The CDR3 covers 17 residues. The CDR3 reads CASSPQGLRRDNYGYTF. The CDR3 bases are TGTGCCAGCAGCCCACAGGGACTTCGACGAGATAACTATGGCTACACCTTC.

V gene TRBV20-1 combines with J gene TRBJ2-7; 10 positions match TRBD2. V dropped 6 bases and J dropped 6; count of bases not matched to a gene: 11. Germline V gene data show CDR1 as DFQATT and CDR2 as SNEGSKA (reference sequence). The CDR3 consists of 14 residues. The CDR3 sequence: CSANLLAGVSEQYF. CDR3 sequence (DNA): TGCAGTGCAAACCTTCTAGCGGGAGTATCCGAGCAGTACTTC.

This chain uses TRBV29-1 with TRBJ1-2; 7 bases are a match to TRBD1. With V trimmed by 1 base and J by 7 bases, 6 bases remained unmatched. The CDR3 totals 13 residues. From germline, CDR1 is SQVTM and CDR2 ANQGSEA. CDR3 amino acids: CSVEAGGRSGYTF. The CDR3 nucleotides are TGCAGCGTTGAAGCAGGGGGAAGGAGTGGCTACACCTTC.

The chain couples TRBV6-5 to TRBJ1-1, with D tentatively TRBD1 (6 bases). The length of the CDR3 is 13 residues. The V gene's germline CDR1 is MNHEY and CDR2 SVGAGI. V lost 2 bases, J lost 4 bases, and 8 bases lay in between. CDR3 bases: TGTGCCAGCAGTTACGCGGACAGCACTGAAGCTTTCTTT. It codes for CASSYADSTEAFF.

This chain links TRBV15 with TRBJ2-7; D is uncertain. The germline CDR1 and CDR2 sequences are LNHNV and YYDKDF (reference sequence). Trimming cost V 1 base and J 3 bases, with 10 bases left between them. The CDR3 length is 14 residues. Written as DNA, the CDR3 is TGTGCCACCAGCAGAGCTGGGCGAGTCTACGAGCAGTACTTC. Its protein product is CATSRAGRVYEQYF.

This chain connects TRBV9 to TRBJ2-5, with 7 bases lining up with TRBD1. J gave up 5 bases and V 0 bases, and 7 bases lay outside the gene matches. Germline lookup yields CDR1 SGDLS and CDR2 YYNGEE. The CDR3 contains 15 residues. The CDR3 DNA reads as TGTGCCAGCAGCGTAGGGTCAGGGGGAATGGAGACCCAGTACTTC. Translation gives CASSVGSGGMETQYF.

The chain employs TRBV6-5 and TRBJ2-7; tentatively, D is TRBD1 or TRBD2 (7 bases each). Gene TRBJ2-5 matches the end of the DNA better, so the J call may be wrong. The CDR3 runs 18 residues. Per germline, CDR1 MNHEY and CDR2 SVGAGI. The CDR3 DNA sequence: TGTGCCAGCAGTTCGGGAAGGGTTAGAAGACAGGGAGGGGAGACCCAGTACTTC. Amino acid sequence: CASSSGRVRRQGGETQYF.

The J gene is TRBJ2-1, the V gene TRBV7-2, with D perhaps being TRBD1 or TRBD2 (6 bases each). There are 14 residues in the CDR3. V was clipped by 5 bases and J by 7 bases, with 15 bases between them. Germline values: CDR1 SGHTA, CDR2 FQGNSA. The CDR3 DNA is TGTGCCAGCAGCCTGTTAGGAGGGGGTAATGAGCAGTTCTTC. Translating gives CASSLLGGGNEQFF.

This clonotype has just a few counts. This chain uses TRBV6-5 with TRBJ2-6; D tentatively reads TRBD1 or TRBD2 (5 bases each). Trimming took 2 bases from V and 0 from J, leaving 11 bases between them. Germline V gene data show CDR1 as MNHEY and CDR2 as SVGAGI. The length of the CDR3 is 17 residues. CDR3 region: CASSYRGRDSGANVLTF. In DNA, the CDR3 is TGTGCCAGCAGTTACCGGGGCCGAGACTCTGGGGCCAACGTCCTGACTTTC.

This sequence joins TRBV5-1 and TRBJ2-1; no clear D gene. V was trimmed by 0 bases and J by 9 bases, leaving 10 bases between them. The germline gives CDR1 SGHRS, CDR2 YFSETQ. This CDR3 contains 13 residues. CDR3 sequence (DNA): TGCGCCAGCAGCTTGGGTCTGCATACTGAGCAGTTCTTC. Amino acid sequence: CASSLGLHTEQFF.

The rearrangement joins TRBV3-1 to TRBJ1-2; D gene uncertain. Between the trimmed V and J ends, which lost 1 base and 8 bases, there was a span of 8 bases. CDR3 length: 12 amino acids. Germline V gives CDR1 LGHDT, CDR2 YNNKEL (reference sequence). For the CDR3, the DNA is TGTGCCAGCAGCCAAGGGTCAACAGGCTACACCTTC. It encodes CASSQGSTGYTF.

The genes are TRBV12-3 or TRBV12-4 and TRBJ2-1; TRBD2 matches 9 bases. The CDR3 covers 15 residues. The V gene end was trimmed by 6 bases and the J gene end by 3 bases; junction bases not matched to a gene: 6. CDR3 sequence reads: CASSLSGRLYNEQFF. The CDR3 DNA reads TGTGCCAGCAGCCTGAGCGGGAGGCTCTACAATGAGCAGTTCTTC.

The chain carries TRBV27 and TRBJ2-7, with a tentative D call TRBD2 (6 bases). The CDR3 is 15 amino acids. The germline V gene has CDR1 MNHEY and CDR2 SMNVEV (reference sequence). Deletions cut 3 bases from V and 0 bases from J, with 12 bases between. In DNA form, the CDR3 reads TGTGCCAGCAGTTTCTCGGGACTTACCTCCTACGAGCAGTACTTC. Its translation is CASSFSGLTSYEQYF.